What follows is one T cell receptor (beta chain) and its context. The record originates from a study of T cell changes during pregnancy in multiple sclerosis. Sequencing was performed with immunoSEQ multiplex PCR; in TCRdb, only in-frame clones are kept and a portion is missing. The data contain about 92,000 clones, roughly nine tenths of them singletons. CDR3 length equals 14 residues. Germline values: CDR1 SGDLS, CDR2 YYNGEE. Trimming cost V 2 bases and J 2 bases, with 10 bases left between them. The sequencing used peripheral blood, collected in the first trimester of pregnancy. The sequence was obtained from a female donor with multiple sclerosis, enrolled in a pregnancy study. V gene TRBV9 combines with J gene TRBJ1-1; a weak D match, TRBD1 (5 bases). CDR3 in amino acids: CASSVQGRNTEAFF. The CDR3 DNA is TGTGCCAGCAGCGTTCAGGGAAGAAACACTGAAGCTTTCTTT.